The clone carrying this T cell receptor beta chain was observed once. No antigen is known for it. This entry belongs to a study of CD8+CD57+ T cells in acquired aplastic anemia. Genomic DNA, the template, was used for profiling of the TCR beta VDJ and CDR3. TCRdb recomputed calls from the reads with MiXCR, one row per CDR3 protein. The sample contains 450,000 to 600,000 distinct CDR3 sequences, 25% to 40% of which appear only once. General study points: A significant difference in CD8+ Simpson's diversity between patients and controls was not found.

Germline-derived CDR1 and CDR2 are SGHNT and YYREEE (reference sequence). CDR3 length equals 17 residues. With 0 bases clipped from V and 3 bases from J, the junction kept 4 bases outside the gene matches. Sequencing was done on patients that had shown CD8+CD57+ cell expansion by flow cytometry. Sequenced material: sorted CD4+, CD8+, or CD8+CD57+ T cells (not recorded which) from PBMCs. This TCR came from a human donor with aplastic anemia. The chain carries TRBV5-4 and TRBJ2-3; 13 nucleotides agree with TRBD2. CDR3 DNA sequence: TGTGCCAGCAGCTTGGCCCCGGGACTAGCGGGGACAGATACGCAGTATTTT. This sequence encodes CASSLAPGLAGTDTQYF.